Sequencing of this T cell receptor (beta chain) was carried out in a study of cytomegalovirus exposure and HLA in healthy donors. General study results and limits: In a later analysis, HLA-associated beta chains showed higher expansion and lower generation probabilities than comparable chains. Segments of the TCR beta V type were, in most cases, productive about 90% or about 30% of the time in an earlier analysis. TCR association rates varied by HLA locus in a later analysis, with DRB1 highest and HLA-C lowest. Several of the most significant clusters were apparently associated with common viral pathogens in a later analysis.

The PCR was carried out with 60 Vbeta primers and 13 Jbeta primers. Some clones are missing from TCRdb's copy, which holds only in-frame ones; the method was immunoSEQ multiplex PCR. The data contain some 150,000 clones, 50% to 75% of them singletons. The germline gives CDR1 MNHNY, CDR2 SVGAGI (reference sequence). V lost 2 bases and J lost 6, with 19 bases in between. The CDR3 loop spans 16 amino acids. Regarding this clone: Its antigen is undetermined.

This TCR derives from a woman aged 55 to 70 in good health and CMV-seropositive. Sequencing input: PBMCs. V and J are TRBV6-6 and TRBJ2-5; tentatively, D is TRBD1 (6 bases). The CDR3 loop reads CASSYLRGGSEKTQYF. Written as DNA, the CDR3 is TGTGCCAGCAGTTACCTCAGGGGCGGATCGGAGAAGACCCAGTACTTC.